This T cell receptor beta chain was recovered during a study of T-cell reconstitution after alpha-beta-depleted transplantation in children. Regarding the study as a whole: Some patients owed their high day-60 TCRbeta diversity to surviving recipient T cells and thymic progenitors.

This CDR3 is built from 11 residues. From germline, CDR1 is SGHRS and CDR2 YFSETQ. Trimming left V 3 bases short and J 11 bases short, with 11 bases between. A library of TCRbeta sequences, prepared with unique molecular identifiers, was generated. Each CDR3 protein gets one entry after TCRdb re-called the PCR reads with MiXCR. Among some 830,000 distinct CDR3 sequences, around 15% were seen once, and the ten largest hold around 4.5%. The sample holds a few counts of this clonotype. Its antigen is not known. The sample here was PBMCs, mostly from graft donor cells, taken 360 days after TCRalphabeta/CD19-depleted stem cell transplant. The chain employs TRBV5-1 and TRBJ1-1; D remains unclear. The sequence derives from a male patient younger than 18 who had a stem cell transplant for acute lymphoblastic leukemia, so the T cells may come from the graft donor. The CDR3 region has the DNA TGCGCCAGCAGCTCAGGTGGAGGGGCTTTCTTT. It encodes CASSSGGGAFF.